This T cell receptor beta chain was documented in a study of blood T cell repertoires in COVID-19. Method: immunoSEQ multiplex PCR; TCRdb's copy keeps in-frame clones and lacks some. The table includes approximately 250,000 clones, about 87% detected once. This CDR3 contains 13 residues. Trimming left V 7 bases short and J 3 bases short, with 12 bases between. Germline CDR1 LNHDA, CDR2 SQIVND (reference sequence). This sequence joins TRBV19 and TRBJ1-2; weak D call: TRBD1 (5 bases). The sequenced sample consisted of PBMCs or T cells enriched from blood (not recorded which). The sequence derives from a woman in her 40s who had been exposed to COVID-19. This chain's CDR3 is CASKVQGDYGYTF. The DNA of the CDR3 is TGTGCCAGTAAGGTCCAGGGTGACTATGGCTACACCTTC.